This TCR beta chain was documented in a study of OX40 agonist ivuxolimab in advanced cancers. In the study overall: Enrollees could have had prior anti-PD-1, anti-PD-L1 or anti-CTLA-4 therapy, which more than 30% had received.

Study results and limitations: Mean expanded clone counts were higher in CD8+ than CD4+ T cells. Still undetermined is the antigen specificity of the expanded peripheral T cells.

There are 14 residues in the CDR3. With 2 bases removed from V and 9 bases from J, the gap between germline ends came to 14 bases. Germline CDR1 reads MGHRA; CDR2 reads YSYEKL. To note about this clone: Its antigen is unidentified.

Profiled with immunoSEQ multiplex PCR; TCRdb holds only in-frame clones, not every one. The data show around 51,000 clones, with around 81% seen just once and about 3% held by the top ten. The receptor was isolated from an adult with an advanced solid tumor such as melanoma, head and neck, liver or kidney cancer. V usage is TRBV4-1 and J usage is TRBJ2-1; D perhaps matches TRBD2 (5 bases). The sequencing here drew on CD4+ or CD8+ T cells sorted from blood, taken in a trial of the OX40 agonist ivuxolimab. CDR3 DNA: TGCGCCAGCAGCCAAATTCTAAGCGAGGGTGAGCAGTTCTTC. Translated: CASSQILSEGEQFF.